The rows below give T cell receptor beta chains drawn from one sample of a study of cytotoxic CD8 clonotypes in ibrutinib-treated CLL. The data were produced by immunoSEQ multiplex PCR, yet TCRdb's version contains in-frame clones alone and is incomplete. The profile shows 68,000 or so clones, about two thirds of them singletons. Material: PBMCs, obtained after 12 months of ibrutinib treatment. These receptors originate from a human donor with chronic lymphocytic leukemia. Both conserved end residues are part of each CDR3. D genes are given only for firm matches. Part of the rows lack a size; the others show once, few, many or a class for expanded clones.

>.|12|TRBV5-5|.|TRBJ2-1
CASSLRGAEQFF
TGTGCCAGCAGCTTGAGGGGTGCTGAGCAGTTCTTC
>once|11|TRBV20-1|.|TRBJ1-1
CSAVKNTEAFF
TGCAGTGCCGTTAAGAACACTGAAGCTTTCTTT
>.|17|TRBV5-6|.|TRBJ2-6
CASSFYPQSSGANVLTF
TGTGCCAGCAGCTTCTACCCACAAAGCTCTGGGGCCAACGTCCTGACTTTC
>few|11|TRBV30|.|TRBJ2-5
CAWSVRETQYF
TGTGCCTGGAGTGTACGAGAGACCCAGTACTTC
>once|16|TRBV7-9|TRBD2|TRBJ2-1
CASSSTWRGGNNEQFF
TGTGCCAGCAGCTCCACGTGGCGGGGGGGCAACAATGAGCAGTTCTTC
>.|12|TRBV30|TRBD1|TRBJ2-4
CAWSVQGNIQYF
TGTGCCTGGAGTGTACAGGGGAACATTCAGTACTTC
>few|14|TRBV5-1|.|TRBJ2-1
CASSLGQSGNEQFF
TGCGCCAGCAGCCTGGGACAATCCGGGAATGAGCAGTTCTTC
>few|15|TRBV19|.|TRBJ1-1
CASSSMDGVNTEAFF
TGTGCCAGTAGTAGCATGGACGGCGTGAACACTGAAGCTTTCTTT
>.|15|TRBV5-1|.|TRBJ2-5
CASSLARLQGETQYF
TGCGCCAGCAGCTTGGCCCGGTTGCAAGGGGAGACCCAGTACTTC
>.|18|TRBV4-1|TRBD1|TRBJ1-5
CASSHRQGKGVRVQPQHF
TGCGCCAGCAGCCATAGACAGGGTAAGGGGGTACGGGTTCAGCCCCAGCATTTT
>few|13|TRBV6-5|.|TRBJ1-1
CASSSPVEAEAFF
TGTGCCAGCAGTTCCCCCGTGGAAGCTGAAGCTTTCTTT
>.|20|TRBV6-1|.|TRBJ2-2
CASSESAQLLTTSNTGELFF
TGTGCCAGCAGTGAAAGTGCCCAGCTATTAACTACCTCGAACACCGGGGAGCTGTTTTTT
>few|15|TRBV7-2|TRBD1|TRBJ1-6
CASSLLGQGDSPLHF
TGTGCCAGCAGCTTATTGGGACAGGGCGATTCACCCCTCCACTTT
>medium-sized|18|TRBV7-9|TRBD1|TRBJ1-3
CASSRRGQGASTGNTIYF
TGTGCCAGCAGCCGAAGGGGGCAGGGGGCCTCGACTGGAAACACCATATATTTT
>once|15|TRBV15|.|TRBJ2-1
CATSHSGTIYNEQFF
TGTGCCACCAGCCACTCCGGGACAATTTACAATGAGCAGTTCTTC
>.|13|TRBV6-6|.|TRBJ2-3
CASRPPNGDTQYF
TGTGCCAGCAGGCCACCTAATGGAGATACGCAGTATTTT
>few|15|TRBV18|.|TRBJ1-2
CASSPVDRTNYGYTF
TGTGCCAGCTCACCAGTTGACAGGACTAACTATGGCTACACCTTC
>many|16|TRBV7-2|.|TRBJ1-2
CASSPLGHPGDYGYTF
TGTGCCAGCAGCCCCCTCGGACACCCAGGGGACTATGGCTACACCTTC
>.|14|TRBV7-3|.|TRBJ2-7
CASSLAGTTYEQYF
TGTGCCAGCAGCTTAGCCGGGACAACTTACGAGCAGTACTTC
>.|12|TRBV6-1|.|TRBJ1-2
CASVGTNYGYTF
TGTGCCAGCGTTGGAACAAACTATGGCTACACCTTC
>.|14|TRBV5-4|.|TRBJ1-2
CASTTTVANYGYTF
TGTGCCAGCACAACAACGGTCGCGAACTATGGCTACACCTTC
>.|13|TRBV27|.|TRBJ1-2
CASSLKGDYGYTF
TGTGCCAGCAGCCTCAAGGGGGACTATGGCTACACCTTC
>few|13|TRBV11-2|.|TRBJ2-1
CASSLDRNNEQFF
TGTGCCAGCAGCTTAGATAGAAACAATGAGCAGTTCTTC
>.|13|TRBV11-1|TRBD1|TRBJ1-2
CASKGQGASGYTF
TGTGCCAGCAAGGGACAGGGGGCTTCTGGCTACACCTTC
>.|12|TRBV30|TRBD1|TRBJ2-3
CAGQGGTDTQYF
TGTGCCGGACAGGGGGGCACAGATACGCAGTATTTT
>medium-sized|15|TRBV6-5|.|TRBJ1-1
CASSYAGGRYAEAFF
TGTGCCAGCAGTTACGCGGGGGGGAGGTACGCTGAAGCTTTCTTT
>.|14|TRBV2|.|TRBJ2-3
CASHRDSYTDTQYF
TGTGCCAGCCACCGGGACTCGTACACAGATACGCAGTATTTT
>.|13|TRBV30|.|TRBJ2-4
CAWSVQGSNIQYF
TGTGCCTGGAGTGTACAGGGTTCGAACATTCAGTACTTC
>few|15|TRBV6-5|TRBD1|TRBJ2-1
CASSSDRDTYNEQFF
TGTGCCAGCAGTTCCGACAGGGACACCTACAATGAGCAGTTCTTC
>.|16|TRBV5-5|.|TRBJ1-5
CASSLAGGRGNQPQHF
TGTGCCAGCAGCTTGGCGGGGGGCAGGGGCAATCAGCCCCAGCATTTT
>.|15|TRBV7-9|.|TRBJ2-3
CASSPRSPFTDTQYF
TGTGCCAGCAGCCCCAGGTCTCCCTTCACAGATACGCAGTATTTT
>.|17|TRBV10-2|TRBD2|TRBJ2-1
CASSAGTSGGSYNEQFF
TGCGCCAGCAGCGCCGGGACTAGCGGGGGGTCGTACAATGAGCAGTTCTTC
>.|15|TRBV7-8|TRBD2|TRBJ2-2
CASSPTSSNTGELFF
TGTGCCAGCAGCCCGACTAGCTCGAACACCGGGGAGCTGTTTTTT
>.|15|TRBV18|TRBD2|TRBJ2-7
CASSPFPSGSYEQYF
TGTGCCAGCTCACCATTCCCTAGCGGATCATACGAGCAGTACTTC
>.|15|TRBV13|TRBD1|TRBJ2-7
CASSLDQTGGDEQYF
TGTGCCAGCAGCTTAGACCAGACAGGGGGAGACGAGCAGTACTTC
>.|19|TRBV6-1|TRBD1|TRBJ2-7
CASSGLPGQGLVKPYEQYF
TGTGCCAGCAGTGGCCTACCGGGACAGGGTTTAGTTAAACCCTACGAGCAGTACTTC
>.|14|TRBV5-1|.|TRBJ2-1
CASSPGGEANEQFF
TGCGCCAGCAGCCCGGGCGGGGAGGCCAATGAGCAGTTCTTC
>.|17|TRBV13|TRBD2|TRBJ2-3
CASSYLSRGGNTDTQYF
TGTGCCAGCAGCTACTTGAGTCGGGGGGGAAACACAGATACGCAGTATTTT
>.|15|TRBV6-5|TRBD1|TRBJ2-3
CASSYTGTGGDTQYF
TGTGCCAGCAGTTACACCGGGACAGGGGGGGATACGCAGTATTTT
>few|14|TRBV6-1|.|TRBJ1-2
CASSVAGGGYGYTF
TGTGCCAGCAGTGTAGCCGGCGGTGGCTATGGCTACACCTTC
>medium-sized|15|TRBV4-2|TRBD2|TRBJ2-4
CASRRTSGGKNIQYF
TGTGCCAGCAGACGGACTAGCGGGGGGAAAAACATTCAGTACTTC